The rows below give T cell receptor beta chains drawn from one sample of a study of CD8+CD57+ T cells in acquired aplastic anemia. One entry per CDR3 protein results from TCRdb running MiXCR on the reads. The sample has some 200,000 distinct CDR3 sequences, less than 60% seen once. Sequencing input: sorted CD4+, CD8+, or CD8+CD57+ T cells (not recorded which) from PBMCs. These receptors were collected from a human donor with aplastic anemia. Each CDR3 is given with its conserved first and last residue. Fields, in order: D gene, J gene, V gene, clone size, CDR3 DNA, CDR3 protein. D genes are given only for firm matches. A clone size is listed for some rows: how often the clone was seen (once, few, many), or a class if it is expanded.

- | TRBJ2-7 | TRBV6-4 | - | TGTGCCAGCAGTTGGGGACGGCCCTACGAGCAGTACTTC | CASSWGRPYEQYF
TRBD1 | TRBJ2-5 | TRBV7-8 | once | TGTGCCAGCAGCTTAGGGGCAGGGGGCTCGTGGGGGGAGACCCAGTACTTC | CASSLGAGGSWGETQYF
- | TRBJ1-2 | TRBV25-1 | - | TGTGCCAGCAAGGAGGGCGGGGCTAACTATGGCTACACCTTC | CASKEGGANYGYTF
- | TRBJ2-5 | TRBV24-1 | few | TGTGCCACCAGTGATACCAGGGTTCGTGAGACCCAGTACTTC | CATSDTRVRETQYF
TRBD1 | TRBJ2-7 | TRBV19 | - | TGTGCCAGTATCCCACCGGGACAGGGAGTAGGGCAGTACTTC | CASIPPGQGVGQYF
TRBD1 | TRBJ2-3 | TRBV5-1 | many | TGCGCCAGCAGCCTCACGCGACAGGGAAGAGATACGCAGTATTTT | CASSLTRQGRDTQYF
TRBD1 | TRBJ2-7 | TRBV2 | - | TGTGCCAGCAGTGAGCGGACAGGGTTCTACGAGCAGTACTTC | CASSERTGFYEQYF
- | TRBJ2-1 | TRBV9 | - | TGTGCCAGCAGCGTAGACGGGGCAGGGGTCAATGAGCAGTTCTTC | CASSVDGAGVNEQFF
TRBD1 | TRBJ1-2 | TRBV5-1 | - | TGCGCCAGCAGCCCCAACGGACAGGGGTTGTATGGCTACACCTTC | CASSPNGQGLYGYTF
TRBD2 | TRBJ2-3 | TRBV6-5 | few | TGTGCCAGCAGACGGGGGGGTTCCACAGATACGCAGTATTTT | CASRRGGSTDTQYF
- | TRBJ1-2 | TRBV7-9 | - | TGTGCCAGCAGCCGCTCTACTACTAACTATGGCTACACCTTC | CASSRSTTNYGYTF
TRBD1 | TRBJ2-5 | TRBV6-2/TRBV6-3 | once | TGTGCCAGCAATACAGGGGGCCAAGAGACCCAATACTTC | CASNTGGQETQYF
- | TRBJ2-1 | TRBV7-9 | few | TGTGCCAGCAGCTTGGGGAGGGGGCGCGCCCACAATGAGCAGTTCTTC | CASSLGRGRAHNEQFF
TRBD1 | TRBJ2-2 | TRBV7-6 | many | TGTGCCACCACGCTCCGACAGGGGGGCACCGGGGAGCTGTTTTTT | CATTLRQGGTGELFF
- | TRBJ2-5 | TRBV11-2 | many | TGTGCCAGCAGCTTAGTCCGACCAGCGGCTGGAGAGACCCAGTACTTC | CASSLVRPAAGETQYF
- | TRBJ2-3 | TRBV3-1 | - | TGTGCCAGCAGCCGGCTTCTCGGATTCACAGATACGCAGTATTTT | CASSRLLGFTDTQYF
- | TRBJ2-5 | TRBV7-9 | - | TGTGCCAGCAGCCCACTGCACAGGGACGGGGAGACCCAGTACTTC | CASSPLHRDGETQYF
- | TRBJ2-1 | TRBV20-1 | - | TGCAGTGCCCCCCCTGAGGGGGCGGGAACCTACAATGAGCAGTTCTTC | CSAPPEGAGTYNEQFF
- | TRBJ1-5 | TRBV15 | - | TGTGCCACCAGCAGAGATCGGTGGGGGGACCAGCCCCAGCATTTT | CATSRDRWGDQPQHF
TRBD1 | TRBJ1-4 | TRBV29-1 | - | TGCAGCGTTGGCGGGTCGGGGACAGGTGAAAAGCTGTTTTTT | CSVGGSGTGEKLFF
- | TRBJ1-3 | TRBV7-3 | - | TGTGCCAGCAGCTCCTGGGGAAACACCATATATTTT | CASSSWGNTIYF
- | TRBJ2-2 | TRBV12-3/TRBV12-4 | once | TGTGCCAGCAGTTTTGGACCTATCGCGAACACCGGGGAGCTGTTTTTT | CASSFGPIANTGELFF
- | TRBJ2-5 | TRBV5-1 | - | TGCGCCAGCAGCTCAGGAGGGTCACCGGAGACCCAGTACTTC | CASSSGGSPETQYF
- | TRBJ2-5 | TRBV6-6 | many | TGTGCCAGCATCGAAGGGGCGGCCCAAGAGACCCAGTACTTC | CASIEGAAQETQYF
- | TRBJ2-7 | TRBV27 | - | TGTGCCAGCAGTTCCACGACCGGTTACTACGAGCAGTACTTC | CASSSTTGYYEQYF
TRBD2 | TRBJ2-1 | TRBV29-1 | - | TGCAGCGTTGAAATAGCGGGTAATGAGCAGTTCTTC | CSVEIAGNEQFF
- | TRBJ2-7 | TRBV5-1 | - | TGCGCCAGCAGCTTGCAGGGAGGACTCTCCTACGAGCAGTACTTC | CASSLQGGLSYEQYF
- | TRBJ2-7 | TRBV10-3 | many | TGTGCCATCAGCGACCGGGACGTCTACTACGAGCAGTACTTC | CAISDRDVYYEQYF
- | TRBJ2-5 | TRBV5-4 | - | TGTGCCAGCAGCTTGTCAGGGGTAGAGACCCAGTACTTC | CASSLSGVETQYF
TRBD1 | TRBJ1-2 | TRBV4-1 | many | TGCGCCAGCAGCCAAGGCCCGACAGGGCCCTATGGCTACACCTTC | CASSQGPTGPYGYTF
- | TRBJ2-1 | TRBV20-1 | many | TGCAGTGCTCCTCGTAGGGGGGGGGCTTATGAGCAGTTCTTC | CSAPRRGGAYEQFF
TRBD1 | TRBJ2-7 | TRBV4-1 | many | TGCGCCAGCAGCCATCCGGGACAGGGCCCCTGGGAGCAGTACTTC | CASSHPGQGPWEQYF
TRBD1 | TRBJ1-2 | TRBV25-1 | many | TGTGCCAGCAGTGAAGATAAAACAGGGGGGTATGGCTACACCTTC | CASSEDKTGGYGYTF
- | TRBJ1-5 | TRBV7-2 | - | TGTGCCAGCAGCTTAAGGACAGGCAATCAGCCCCAGCATTTT | CASSLRTGNQPQHF
- | TRBJ2-7 | TRBV7-9 | - | TGTGCCAGCAGCTTAGCGTCGGGCGGAGGTAGAGAGCAGTACTTC | CASSLASGGGREQYF
TRBD2 | TRBJ2-5 | TRBV14 | many | TGTGCCAGCAGCCAAGTAACACTAGCGGGGGCCTGGAGGCAAGAGACCCAGTACTTC | CASSQVTLAGAWRQETQYF
- | TRBJ1-5 | TRBV20-1 | many | TGCAGTGCTGTCAAGGGAAATCAGCCCCAGCATTTT | CSAVKGNQPQHF
TRBD1 | TRBJ2-1 | TRBV7-9 | - | TGTGCCAGCAGCTCGGGACAGGGCGAGCAGTTCTTC | CASSSGQGEQFF
- | TRBJ2-7 | TRBV14 | many | TGTGCCAGCAGCTACGCCCCCCACAAGAATACTTACGAGCAGTACTTC | CASSYAPHKNTYEQYF
TRBD2 | TRBJ2-3 | TRBV7-9 | many | TGTGCCAGCAGCTCAATGATAGCGGGGGGGACCACAGATACGCAGTATTTT | CASSSMIAGGTTDTQYF
TRBD2 | TRBJ2-3 | TRBV5-1 | - | TGCGCCAGCAGCTTGGGACCTCCTACTAGCGGGGGGACGCAGTATTTT | CASSLGPPTSGGTQYF
TRBD1 | TRBJ1-2 | TRBV29-1 | - | TGCAGCGTAATGGGGACAGTAAATGGCTACACCTTC | CSVMGTVNGYTF
TRBD1 | TRBJ1-5 | TRBV20-1 | many | TGCAGTGCTAGAGATGATGGGACAGGGGTTAATCAGCCCCAGCATTTT | CSARDDGTGVNQPQHF
- | TRBJ2-1 | TRBV7-9 | few | TGTGCCAGCAGCTCTAGGGGTCGGCAGTTCTTC | CASSSRGRQFF
TRBD1 | TRBJ2-7 | TRBV5-1 | many | TGCGCCAGCAGCATTACAGGGGGTAGAAACGAGCAGTACTTC | CASSITGGRNEQYF
TRBD2 | TRBJ2-1 | TRBV12-3/TRBV12-4 | - | TGTGCCAGCGCCACGGCGGGGGGGCCGAATGAGCAGTTCTTC | CASATAGGPNEQFF